The 10 T cell receptor beta chains listed next were all sequenced from one sample in a study of blood T cell repertoires in COVID-19. This table comes from immunoSEQ multiplex PCR, and its TCRdb copy is limited to in-frame clones, with some not included. The top ten hold roughly 0.96% of the sample, which has about 250,000 clones, 89% seen once. Material for sequencing was peripheral blood. These TCRs come from a woman in her 40s who had recovered from COVID-19.

The chain employs TRBV5-5 and TRBJ2-6; D uncertain. The germline V and J ends were trimmed by 1 base and 3 bases, with 8 bases remaining between them. Germline V gives CDR1 SGHKS, CDR2 YYEKEE (reference sequence). There are 15 residues in the CDR3. CDR3 loop: CASSLNGFGANVLTF. CDR3 nucleotides: TGTGCCAGCAGCTTGAACGGGTTTGGGGCCAACGTCCTGACTTTC.

The chain carries TRBV5-1 and TRBJ2-1; D possibly corresponds to TRBD2 (6 bases). CDR1 and CDR2 from the germline V gene are SGHRS and YFSETQ. The V end lost 4 bases, the J end lost 0 bases, and 14 bases lay between the germline ends. The CDR3 spans 16 residues. CDR3 sequence: CASSLGGTGSYNEQFF. CDR3 coding DNA: TGCGCCAGCAGCCTCGGGGGAACGGGCTCCTACAATGAGCAGTTCTTC.

This clone has only a few counts. J is TRBJ2-2 and V is TRBV13; 9 bases map to TRBD1. CDR1 and CDR2 from the germline V gene are PRHDT and FYEKMQ (reference sequence). Trimming cost V 4 bases and J 4 bases; bases outside gene matches: 1. CDR3 length: 14 residues. CDR3 region: CASSSGQGTGELFF. In DNA form, the CDR3 reads TGTGCCAGCAGCTCGGGACAGGGCACCGGGGAGCTGTTTTTT.

The chain is built from TRBV13 and TRBJ2-1; TRBD1 matches at 7 bases. Germline-derived CDR1 and CDR2 are PRHDT and FYEKMQ (reference sequence). Unmatched junction bases numbered 6, after V lost 5 bases and J lost 2 bases. CDR3 length: 15 amino acids. The CDR3 here is CASSETGQAYNEQFF. CDR3 sequence (DNA): TGTGCCAGCAGCGAAACAGGACAGGCCTACAATGAGCAGTTCTTC.

The V call is TRBV19, the J call TRBJ2-2, with a tentative D call TRBD2 (6 bases). With 4 bases removed from V and 5 bases from J, the gap between germline ends came to 11 bases. There are 14 residues in the CDR3. Germline loops: CDR1 LNHDA, CDR2 SQIVND (reference sequence). In DNA form, the CDR3 reads TGTGCCAGTAGTAGCGGCGGGATGACCGGGGAGCTGTTTTTT. Amino acids: CASSSGGMTGELFF.

This chain links TRBV7-8 with TRBJ2-3, with TRBD2 matching over 10 bases. Germline-derived CDR1 and CDR2 are SGHVS and FQNEAQ. This CDR3 has 14 residues. V trimming: 1 base; J trimming: 5 bases; junction bases outside the gene matches: 0. CDR3 amino acids: CASSLGLAGDTQYF. The CDR3 DNA sequence: TGTGCCAGCAGCTTAGGACTAGCGGGAGATACGCAGTATTTT.

J is TRBJ1-5 and V is TRBV4-1; 8 nucleotides line up with TRBD1. The V segment lost 1 base and the J segment 1 base; nucleotides outside the gene matches: 6. Germline assignment: CDR1 MGHRA and CDR2 YSYEKL. The CDR3 is made up of 17 amino acids. For the CDR3, the DNA is TGCGCCAGCAGCCAAGGGCCGGGACAGGCGAGCAATCAGCCCCAGCATTTT. The encoded protein is CASSQGPGQASNQPQHF.

The chain links TRBV5-1 to TRBJ2-1, with D possibly being TRBD2 (5 bases). V was shortened by 3 bases and J by 0 bases, with 10 bases between the two germline ends. CDR3 length equals 15 residues. The germline gives CDR1 SGHRS, CDR2 YFSETQ. CDR3 loop: CASSSPGSSYNEQFF. In nucleotides, the CDR3 is TGCGCCAGCAGCTCACCGGGAAGCTCCTACAATGAGCAGTTCTTC.

At least ten counts were recorded for this clone. This chain connects TRBV18 to TRBJ1-1, with D tentatively TRBD1 (6 bases). CDR3 length equals 14 residues. V was clipped by 3 bases and J by 2 bases, with 10 bases between them. Germline V CDR1 and CDR2: KGHSH, LQKENI. CDR3 sequence (DNA): TGTGCCAGCTCACCGGACAGCGCCAACACTGAAGCTTTCTTT. Translated, it gives CASSPDSANTEAFF.

This sequence joins TRBV3-1 (or the pseudogene TRBV3-2) and TRBJ2-7; a possible D gene is TRBD2 (5 bases). V lost 0 bases and J 2 bases, leaving 11 bases between the germline ends. The CDR3 has 15 amino acids. In germline, CDR1 is LGHDT, CDR2 YNNKEL (reference sequence). CDR3 coding DNA: TGTGCCAGCAGCCAAGATGCGGGCAATCCCTACGAGCAGTACTTC. Amino acids: CASSQDAGNPYEQYF.